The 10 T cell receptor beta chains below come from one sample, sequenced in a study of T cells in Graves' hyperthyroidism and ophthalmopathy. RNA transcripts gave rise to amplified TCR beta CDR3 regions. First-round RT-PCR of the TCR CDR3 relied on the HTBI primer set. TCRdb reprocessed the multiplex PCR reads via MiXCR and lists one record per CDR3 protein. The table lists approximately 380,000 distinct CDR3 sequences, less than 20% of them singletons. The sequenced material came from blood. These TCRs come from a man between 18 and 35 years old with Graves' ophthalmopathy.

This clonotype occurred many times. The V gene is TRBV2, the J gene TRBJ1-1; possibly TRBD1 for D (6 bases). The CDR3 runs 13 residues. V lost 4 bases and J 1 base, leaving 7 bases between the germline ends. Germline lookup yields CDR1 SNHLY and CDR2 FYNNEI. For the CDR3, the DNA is TGTGCCAGCAGTGCACAGGGGAACACTGAAGCTTTCTTT. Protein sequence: CASSAQGNTEAFF.

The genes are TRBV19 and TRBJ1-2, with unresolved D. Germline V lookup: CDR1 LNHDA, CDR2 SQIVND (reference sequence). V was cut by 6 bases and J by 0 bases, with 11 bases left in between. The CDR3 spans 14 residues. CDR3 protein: CASSPDQANYGYTF. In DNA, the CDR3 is TGTGCCAGTAGCCCCGATCAGGCTAACTATGGCTACACCTTC. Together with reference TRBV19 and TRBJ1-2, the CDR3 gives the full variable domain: DGGITQSPKYLFRKEGQNVTLSCEQNLNHDAMYWYRQDPGQGLRLIYYSQIVNDFQKGDIAEGYSVSREKKESFPLTVTSAQKNPTAFYLCASSPDQANYGYTFGSGTRLTVV.

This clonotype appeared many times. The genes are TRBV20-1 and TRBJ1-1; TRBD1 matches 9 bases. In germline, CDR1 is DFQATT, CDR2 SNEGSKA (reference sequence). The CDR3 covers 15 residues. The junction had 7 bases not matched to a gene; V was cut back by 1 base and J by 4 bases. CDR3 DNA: TGCAGTGCTAGAGTACGGACAGGGGTGAGCACTGAAGCTTTCTTT. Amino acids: CSARVRTGVSTEAFF.

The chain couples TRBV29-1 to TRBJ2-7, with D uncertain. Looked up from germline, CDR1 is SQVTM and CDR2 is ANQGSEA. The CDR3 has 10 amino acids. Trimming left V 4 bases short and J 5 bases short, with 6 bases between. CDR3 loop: CSVGEDEQYF. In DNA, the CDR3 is TGCAGCGTTGGCGAGGACGAGCAGTACTTC.

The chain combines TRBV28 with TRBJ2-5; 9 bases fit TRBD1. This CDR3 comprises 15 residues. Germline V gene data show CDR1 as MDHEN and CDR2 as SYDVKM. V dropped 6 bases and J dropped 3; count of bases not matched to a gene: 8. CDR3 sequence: CASRTNGQGKETQYF. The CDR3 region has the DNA TGTGCCAGCAGAACCAATGGACAGGGGAAAGAGACCCAGTACTTC. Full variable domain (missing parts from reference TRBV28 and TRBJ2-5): DVKVTQSSRYLVKRTGEKVFLECVQDMDHENMFWYRQDPGLGLRLIYFSYDVKMKEKGDIPEGYSVSREKKERFSLILESASTNQTSMYLCASRTNGQGKETQYFGPGTRLLVL.

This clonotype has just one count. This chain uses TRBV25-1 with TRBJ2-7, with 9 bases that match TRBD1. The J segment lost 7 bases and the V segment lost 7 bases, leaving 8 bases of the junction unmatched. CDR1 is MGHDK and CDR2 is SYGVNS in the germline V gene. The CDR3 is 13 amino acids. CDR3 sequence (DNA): TGTGCCAGCACGCAACAGGGGGCGCGGGAGCAGTACTTC. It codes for CASTQQGAREQYF.

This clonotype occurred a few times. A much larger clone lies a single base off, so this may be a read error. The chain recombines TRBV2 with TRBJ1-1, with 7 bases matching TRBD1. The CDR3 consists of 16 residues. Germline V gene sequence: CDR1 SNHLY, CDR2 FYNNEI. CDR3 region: CASAQPGTAMNTEASF. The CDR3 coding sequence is TGTGCCAGCGCCCAACCCGGGACAGCCATGAACACTGAAGCTTCCTTT.

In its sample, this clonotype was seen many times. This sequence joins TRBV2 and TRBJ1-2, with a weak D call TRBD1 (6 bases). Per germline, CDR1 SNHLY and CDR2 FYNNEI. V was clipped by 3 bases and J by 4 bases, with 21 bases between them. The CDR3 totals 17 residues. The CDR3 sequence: CASSEDRFLGQAYGYTF. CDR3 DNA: TGTGCCAGCAGTGAGGATCGTTTTCTGGGACAAGCCTATGGCTACACCTTC. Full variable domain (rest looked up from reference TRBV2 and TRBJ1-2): EPEVTQTPSHQVTQMGQEVILRCVPISNHLYFYWYRQILGQKVEFLVSFYNNEISEKSEIFDDQFSVERPDGSNFTLKIRSTKLEDSAMYFCASSEDRFLGQAYGYTFGSGTRLTVV.

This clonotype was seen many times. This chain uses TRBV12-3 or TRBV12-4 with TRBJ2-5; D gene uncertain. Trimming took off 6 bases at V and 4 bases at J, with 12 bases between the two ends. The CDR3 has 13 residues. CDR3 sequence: CASSPMGLETQYF. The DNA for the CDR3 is TGTGCCAGCAGCCCCATGGGGTTAGAGACCCAGTACTTC.

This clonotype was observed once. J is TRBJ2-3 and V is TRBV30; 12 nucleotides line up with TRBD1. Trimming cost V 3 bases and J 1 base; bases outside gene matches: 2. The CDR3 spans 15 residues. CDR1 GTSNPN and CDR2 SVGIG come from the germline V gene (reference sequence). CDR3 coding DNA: TGTGCCTGGAGGGGACAGGGGGCCGGCACAGATACGCAGTATTTT. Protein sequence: CAWRGQGAGTDTQYF. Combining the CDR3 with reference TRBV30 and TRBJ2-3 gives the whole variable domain SQTIHQWPATLVQPVGSPLSLECTVEGTSNPNLYWYRQAAGRGLQLLFYSVGIGQISSEVPQNLSASRPQDRQFILSSKKLLLSDSGFYLCAWRGQGAGTDTQYFGPGTRLTVL.